Described below is a single TCR beta chain sequence and its context. Its antigen remains unidentified. An assay was performed, and its level was deep. The data were produced by immunoSEQ multiplex PCR, yet TCRdb's version contains in-frame clones alone and is incomplete. Among 450,000 to 550,000 clones listed, 75% to 85% were seen once. V was cut by 4 bases and J by 9 bases, with 7 bases left in between. From germline, CDR1 is MDHEN and CDR2 SYDVKM. The CDR3 contains 11 residues. This sample stems from a study of shared clonotypes between healthy human individuals. Study-wide results and caveats: The authors expected sequencing depth to affect clonotype sharing among donors. Only blood underwent sampling, and tissue repertoires likely differ.

The sample was PBMCs. This receptor was identified in a middle-aged woman in good health. Some clones in this sample may be carry-over from other donors' samples. The chain is built from TRBV28 and TRBJ2-1; D ambiguous. The CDR3 region is CASSSFGEQFF. In DNA, the CDR3 is TGTGCCAGCAGTTCCTTTGGTGAGCAGTTCTTC.